This record concerns one T cell receptor (beta chain) sequence. Antigen specificity is unknown. The data belong to a study of monozygotic twins with inflammatory bowel disease. Study conclusions and caveats: IBD patients, compared with healthy twins, shared fewer clonotypes with others (especially with disease activity). For repertoire similarity, concordant twins did not differ from discordant twins, possibly because power was limited. Healthy co-twins showed greater TCRbeta diversity (inverse Simpson) than IBD patients.

CDR1 is SGHNT and CDR2 is YYREEE in the germline V gene (reference sequence). The CDR3 covers 15 residues. With approximately 16 and 10 cycles respectively, two nested PCRs were carried out on TCRalpha and TCRbeta cDNA. TCRdb derives one entry per CDR3 protein from the 5' RACE reads, leaving out DNA. Across fewer than 200,000 distinct CDR3 sequences, the top ten clones capture approximately 2.4% of the sample. The sequenced sample was blood. J is TRBJ2-7 and V is TRBV5-4. This clonotype was obtained from a human donor with ulcerative colitis or Crohn's disease, or a healthy co-twin of an affected twin (not recorded which). CDR3 sequence reads: CASSWRGSPSYEQYF. The full variable domain, rest sourced from reference TRBV5-4 and TRBJ2-7, is ETGVTQSPTHLIKTRGQQVTLRCSSQSGHNTVSWYQQALGQGPQFIFQYYREEENGRGNFPPRFSGLQFPNYSSELNVNALELDDSALYLCASSWRGSPSYEQYFGPGTRLTVT.